The 6 T cell receptor beta chains given below trace back to one sample, sequenced in a study of graft-versus-host responses after intestinal transplantation (dated by TCRdb to about 2021). The library was made by the immunoSEQ multiplex PCR assay. Held by TCRdb, this immuneACCESS table contains in-frame sequences only and omits some clones. Under half of the omission traces to an unresolved V gene where checked; the cause of the rest is unknown. The sample profile shows approximately 15,000 clones; 59% of them were found once. Of the sample, more than 10% is held by the ten largest clones. Dithiothreitol, EDTA incubations and collagenase D digestion were used to isolate intraepithelial and lamina propria lymphocytes from graft specimens. The source material was ileum tissue, sampled 524 days after transplant. All receptors come from a human patient who received an intestinal transplant, so some T cells may come from the graft donor.

This chain connects TRBV29-1 to TRBJ2-1; 9 nucleotides align to TRBD1. V dropped 3 bases and J dropped 3; count of bases not matched to a gene: 9. The CDR3 is made up of 16 amino acids. CDR1 and CDR2 from the germline V gene are SQVTM and ANQGSEA. CDR3 in DNA: TGCAGCGTTGAGGGGACAGGGATACTATACTACAATGAGCAGTTCTTC. This encodes CSVEGTGILYYNEQFF.

This chain joins TRBV2 and TRBJ2-7; 7 positions agree with TRBD1. CDR3 length: 13 amino acids. From germline, CDR1 is SNHLY and CDR2 FYNNEI. V was pared by 6 bases and J by 3 bases, with 5 bases of the junction left unmatched. DNA for the CDR3: TGTGCCAGCAGGGAGAGGACAGGCTACGAGCAGTACTTC. Its translation: CASRERTGYEQYF.

This chain links TRBV12-5 with TRBJ1-2; D is uncertain. V shed 2 bases and J shed 2 bases, with 9 bases lying between them. The CDR3 consists of 14 residues. CDR1 LGHNT and CDR2 FRNRAP come from the germline V gene. This chain's CDR3 is CASGLPTVNYGYTF. In DNA, the CDR3 is TGTGCTAGTGGTTTGCCCACAGTCAACTATGGCTACACCTTC.

The chain links TRBV29-1 to TRBJ2-1, with D possibly being TRBD1 (5 bases). Trimming stripped 4 bases from V and 3 bases from J, with 28 bases between. Germline V gene data show CDR1 as SQVTM and CDR2 as ANQGSEA. CDR3 length: 19 amino acids. CDR3 residues: CSVVGGGQGRNRRYNEQFF. CDR3 bases: TGCAGCGTTGTAGGCGGCGGCCAGGGAAGGAACCGACGCTACAATGAGCAGTTCTTC.

The chain couples TRBV25-1 to TRBJ1-2; 8 positions match TRBD1. V was clipped by 9 bases and J by 2 bases; unmatched bases: 14. Germline lookup yields CDR1 MGHDK and CDR2 SYGVNS. The CDR3 has 16 residues. CDR3 sequence reads: CARLRTGLWENYGYTF. In DNA form, the CDR3 reads TGTGCCAGACTAAGGACAGGGTTATGGGAAAACTATGGCTACACCTTC.

This clone appeared a few times. Other DNA sequences in the sample encode the same CDR3. The J gene is TRBJ2-1, the V gene TRBV5-1; a possible D gene is TRBD1 (6 bases). Trimming pared 0 bases from V and 2 bases from J, leaving 9 bases between. Germline values: CDR1 SGHRS, CDR2 YFSETQ. CDR3 length equals 15 residues. CDR3 sequence reads: CASSLGTETYNEQFF. The CDR3 bases are TGCGCCAGCAGCTTGGGGACAGAAACCTACAATGAGCAGTTCTTC.